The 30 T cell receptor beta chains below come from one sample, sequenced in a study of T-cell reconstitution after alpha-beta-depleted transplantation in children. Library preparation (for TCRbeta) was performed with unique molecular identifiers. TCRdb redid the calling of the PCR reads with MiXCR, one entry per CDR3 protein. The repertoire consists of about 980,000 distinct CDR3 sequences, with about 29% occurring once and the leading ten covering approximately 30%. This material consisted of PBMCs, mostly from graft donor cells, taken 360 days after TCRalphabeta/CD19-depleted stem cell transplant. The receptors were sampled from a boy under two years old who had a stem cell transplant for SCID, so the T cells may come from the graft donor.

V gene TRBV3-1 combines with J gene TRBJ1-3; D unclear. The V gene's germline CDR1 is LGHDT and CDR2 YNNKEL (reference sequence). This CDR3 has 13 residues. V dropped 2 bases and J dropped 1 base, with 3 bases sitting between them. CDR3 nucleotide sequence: TGTGCCAGCAGCCAACGGTCTGGAAACACCATATATTTT. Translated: CASSQRSGNTIYF.

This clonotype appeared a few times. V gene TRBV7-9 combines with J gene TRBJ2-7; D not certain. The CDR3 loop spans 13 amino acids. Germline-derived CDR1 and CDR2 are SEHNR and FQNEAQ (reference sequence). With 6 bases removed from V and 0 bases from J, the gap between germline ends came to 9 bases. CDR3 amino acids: CASRPSGSYEQYF. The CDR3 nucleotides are TGTGCCAGCAGGCCCTCCGGCTCCTACGAGCAGTACTTC.

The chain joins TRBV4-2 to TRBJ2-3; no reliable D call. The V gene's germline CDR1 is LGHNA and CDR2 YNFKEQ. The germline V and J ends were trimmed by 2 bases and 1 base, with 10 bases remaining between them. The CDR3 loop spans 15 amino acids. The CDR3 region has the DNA TGTGCCAGCAGCCAACTATTAGAGGGCACAGATACGCAGTATTTT. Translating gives CASSQLLEGTDTQYF.

CDR3 region: CASSLGQGIKNTGELFF. In DNA form, the CDR3 reads TGTGCCAGCAGTTTGGGGCAGGGGATCAAGAACACCGGGGAGCTGTTTTTT. The V call is TRBV12-3 or TRBV12-4, the J call TRBJ2-2, with D possibly being TRBD1 (6 bases). This CDR3 is 17 amino acids long. V was clipped by 3 bases and J by 1 base, with 15 bases between them.

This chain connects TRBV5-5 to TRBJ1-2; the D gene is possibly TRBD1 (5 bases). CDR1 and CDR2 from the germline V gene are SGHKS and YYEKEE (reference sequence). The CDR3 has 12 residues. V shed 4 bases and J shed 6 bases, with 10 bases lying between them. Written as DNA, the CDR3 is TGTGCCAGCAGCCTTTGGACACATGGCTACACCTTC. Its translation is CASSLWTHGYTF.

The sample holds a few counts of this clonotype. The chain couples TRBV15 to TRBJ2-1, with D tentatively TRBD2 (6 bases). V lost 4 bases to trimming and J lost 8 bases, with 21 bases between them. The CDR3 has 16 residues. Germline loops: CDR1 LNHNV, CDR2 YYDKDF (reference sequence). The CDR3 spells CATSTTAGLGLDEQFF. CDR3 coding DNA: TGTGCCACCAGCACTACGGCGGGACTGGGACTCGATGAGCAGTTCTTC.

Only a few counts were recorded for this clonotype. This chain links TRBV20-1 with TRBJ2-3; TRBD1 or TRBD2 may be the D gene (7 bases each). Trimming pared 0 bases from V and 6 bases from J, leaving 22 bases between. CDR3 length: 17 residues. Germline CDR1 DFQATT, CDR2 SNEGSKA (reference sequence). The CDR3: CSARDPSVTGRVDTQYF. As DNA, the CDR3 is TGCAGTGCTAGAGATCCCAGTGTGACAGGGAGGGTCGATACGCAGTATTTT.

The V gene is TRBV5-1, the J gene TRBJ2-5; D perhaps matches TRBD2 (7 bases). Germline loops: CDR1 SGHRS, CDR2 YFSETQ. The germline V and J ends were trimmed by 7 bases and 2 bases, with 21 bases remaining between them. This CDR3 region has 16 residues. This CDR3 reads CASPLFLGGRQETQYF. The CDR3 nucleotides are TGCGCCAGCCCACTTTTCCTGGGGGGGCGGCAAGAGACCCAGTACTTC.

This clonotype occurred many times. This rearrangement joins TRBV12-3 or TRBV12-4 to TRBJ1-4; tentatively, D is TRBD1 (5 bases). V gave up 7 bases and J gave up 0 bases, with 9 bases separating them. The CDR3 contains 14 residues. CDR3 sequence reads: CASTPGSTNEKLFF. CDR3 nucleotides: TGTGCCAGCACACCAGGGTCAACTAATGAAAAACTGTTTTTT.

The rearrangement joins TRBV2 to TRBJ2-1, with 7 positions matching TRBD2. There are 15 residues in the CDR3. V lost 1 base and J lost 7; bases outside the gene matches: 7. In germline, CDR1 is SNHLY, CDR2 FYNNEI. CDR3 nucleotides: TGTGCCAGCAGTGAAGTCCGGGGGGTCTGGAATGAGCAGTTCTTC. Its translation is CASSEVRGVWNEQFF.

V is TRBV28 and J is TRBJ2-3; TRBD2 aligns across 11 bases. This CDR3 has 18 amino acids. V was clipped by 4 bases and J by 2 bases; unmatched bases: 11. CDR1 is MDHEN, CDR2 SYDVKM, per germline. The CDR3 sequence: CASSSPVVTSGDTDTQYF. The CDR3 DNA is TGTGCCAGCAGTTCCCCGGTGGTGACTAGCGGGGACACAGATACGCAGTATTTT.

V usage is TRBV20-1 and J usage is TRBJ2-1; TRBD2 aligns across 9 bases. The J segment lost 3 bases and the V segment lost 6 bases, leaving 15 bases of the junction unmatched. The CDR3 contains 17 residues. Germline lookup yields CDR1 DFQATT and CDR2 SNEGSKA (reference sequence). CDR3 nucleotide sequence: TGCAGTGCGAGGGCGACCCAGCGGGGGGCCCTCTACAATGAGCAGTTCTTC. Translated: CSARATQRGALYNEQFF.

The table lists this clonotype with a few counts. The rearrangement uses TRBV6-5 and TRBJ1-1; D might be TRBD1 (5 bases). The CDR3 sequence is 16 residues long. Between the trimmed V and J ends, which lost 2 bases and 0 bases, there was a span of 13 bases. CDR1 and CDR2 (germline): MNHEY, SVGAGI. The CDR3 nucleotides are TGTGCCAGCAGTTACCAGGGTTATTGGGTGAACACTGAAGCTTTCTTT. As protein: CASSYQGYWVNTEAFF.

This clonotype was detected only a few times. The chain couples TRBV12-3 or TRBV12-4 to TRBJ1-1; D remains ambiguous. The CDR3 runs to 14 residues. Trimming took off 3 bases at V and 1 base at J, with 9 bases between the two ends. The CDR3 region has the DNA TGTGCCAGCAGTTTCCAGGTCGCGAACACTGAAGCTTTCTTT. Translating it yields CASSFQVANTEAFF.

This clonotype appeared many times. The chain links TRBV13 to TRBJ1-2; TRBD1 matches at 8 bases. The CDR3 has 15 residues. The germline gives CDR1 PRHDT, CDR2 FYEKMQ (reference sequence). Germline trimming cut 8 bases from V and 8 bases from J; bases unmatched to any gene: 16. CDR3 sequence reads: CASPSDREPSGGYTF. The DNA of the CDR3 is TGTGCCAGCCCTTCGGACAGGGAGCCATCGGGAGGCTACACCTTC.

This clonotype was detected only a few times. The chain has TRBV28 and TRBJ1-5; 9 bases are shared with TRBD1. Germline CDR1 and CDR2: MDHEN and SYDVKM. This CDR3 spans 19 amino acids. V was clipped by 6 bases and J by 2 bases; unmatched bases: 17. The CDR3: CASRDRDTGGILGNQPQHF. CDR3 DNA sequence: TGTGCCAGCAGAGATAGGGATACAGGGGGCATCTTGGGCAATCAGCCCCAGCATTTT.

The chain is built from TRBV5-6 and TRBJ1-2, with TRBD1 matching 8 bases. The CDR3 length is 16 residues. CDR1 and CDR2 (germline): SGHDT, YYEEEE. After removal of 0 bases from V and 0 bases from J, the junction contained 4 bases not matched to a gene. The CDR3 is CASSLGMGQANYGYTF. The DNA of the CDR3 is TGTGCCAGCAGCTTGGGAATGGGACAGGCTAACTATGGCTACACCTTC.

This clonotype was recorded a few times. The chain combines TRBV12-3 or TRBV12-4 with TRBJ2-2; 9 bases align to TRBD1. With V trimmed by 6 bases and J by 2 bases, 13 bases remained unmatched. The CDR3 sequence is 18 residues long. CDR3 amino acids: CASSPTTLDRGNTGELFF. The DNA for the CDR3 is TGTGCCAGCAGCCCCACCACCTTGGACAGGGGAAACACCGGGGAGCTGTTTTTT.

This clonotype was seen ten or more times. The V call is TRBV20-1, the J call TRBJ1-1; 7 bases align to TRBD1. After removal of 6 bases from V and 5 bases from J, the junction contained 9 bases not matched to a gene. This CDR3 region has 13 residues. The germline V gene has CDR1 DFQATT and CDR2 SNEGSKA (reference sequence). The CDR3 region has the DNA TGCAGTGCGGGAACAGGGGAGAGGACTGAAGCTTTCTTT. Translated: CSAGTGERTEAFF.

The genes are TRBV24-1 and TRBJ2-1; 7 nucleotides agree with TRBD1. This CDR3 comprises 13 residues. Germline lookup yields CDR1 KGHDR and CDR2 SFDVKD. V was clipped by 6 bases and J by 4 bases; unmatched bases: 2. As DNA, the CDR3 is TGTGCCACCAGTCGGGGACAGTACAATGAGCAGTTCTTC. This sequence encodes CATSRGQYNEQFF.

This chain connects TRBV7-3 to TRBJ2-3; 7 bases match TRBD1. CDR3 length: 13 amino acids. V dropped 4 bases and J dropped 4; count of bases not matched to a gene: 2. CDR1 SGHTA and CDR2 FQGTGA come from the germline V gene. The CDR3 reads CASSSGQSDTQYF. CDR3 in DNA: TGTGCCAGCAGCTCGGGACAGTCAGATACGCAGTATTTT.

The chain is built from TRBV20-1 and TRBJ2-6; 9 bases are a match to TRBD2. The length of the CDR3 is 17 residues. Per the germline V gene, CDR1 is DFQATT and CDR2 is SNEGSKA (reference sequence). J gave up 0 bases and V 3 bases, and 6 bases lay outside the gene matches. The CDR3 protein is CSASSSGGLSGANVLTF. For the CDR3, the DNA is TGCAGTGCTAGTAGTAGCGGGGGCCTCTCTGGGGCCAACGTCCTGACTTTC.

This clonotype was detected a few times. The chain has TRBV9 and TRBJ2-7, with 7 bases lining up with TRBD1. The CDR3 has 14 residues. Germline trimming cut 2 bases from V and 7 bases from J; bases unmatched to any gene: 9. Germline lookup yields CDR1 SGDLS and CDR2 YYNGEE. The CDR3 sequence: CASSVRTGPWEQYF. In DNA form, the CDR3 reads TGTGCCAGCAGCGTTCGGACAGGACCGTGGGAGCAGTACTTC.

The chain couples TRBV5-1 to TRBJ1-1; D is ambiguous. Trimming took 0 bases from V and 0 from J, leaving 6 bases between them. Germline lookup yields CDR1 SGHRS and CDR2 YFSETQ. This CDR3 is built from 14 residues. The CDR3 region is CASSLGMLNTEAFF. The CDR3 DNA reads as TGCGCCAGCAGCTTGGGAATGCTGAACACTGAAGCTTTCTTT.

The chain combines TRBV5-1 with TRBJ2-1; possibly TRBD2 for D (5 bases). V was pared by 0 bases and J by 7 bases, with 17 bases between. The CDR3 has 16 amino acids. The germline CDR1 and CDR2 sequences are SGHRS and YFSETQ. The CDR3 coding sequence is TGCGCCAGCAGCTTGGCGACGAACCCCCGAGGGAATGAGCAGTTCTTC. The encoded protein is CASSLATNPRGNEQFF.

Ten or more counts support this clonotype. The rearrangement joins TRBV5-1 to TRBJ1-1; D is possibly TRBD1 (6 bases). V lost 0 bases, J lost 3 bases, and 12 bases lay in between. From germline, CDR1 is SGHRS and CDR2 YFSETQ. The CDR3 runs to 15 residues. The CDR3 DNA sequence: TGCGCCAGCAGCTTGGCCGCAGGGGCGTACACTGAAGCTTTCTTT. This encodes CASSLAAGAYTEAFF.

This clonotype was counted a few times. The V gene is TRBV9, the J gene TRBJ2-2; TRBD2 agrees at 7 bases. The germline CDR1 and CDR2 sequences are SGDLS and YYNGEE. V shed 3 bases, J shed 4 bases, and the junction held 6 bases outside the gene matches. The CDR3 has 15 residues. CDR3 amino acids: CASSALASLTGELFF. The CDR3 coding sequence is TGTGCCAGCAGCGCACTAGCGAGCCTCACCGGGGAGCTGTTTTTT.

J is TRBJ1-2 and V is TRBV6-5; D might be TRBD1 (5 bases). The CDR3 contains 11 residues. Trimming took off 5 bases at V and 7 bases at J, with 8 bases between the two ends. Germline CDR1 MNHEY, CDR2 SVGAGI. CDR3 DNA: TGTGCCAGCAGTCGGGGGTTTGGCTACACCTTC. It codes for CASSRGFGYTF.

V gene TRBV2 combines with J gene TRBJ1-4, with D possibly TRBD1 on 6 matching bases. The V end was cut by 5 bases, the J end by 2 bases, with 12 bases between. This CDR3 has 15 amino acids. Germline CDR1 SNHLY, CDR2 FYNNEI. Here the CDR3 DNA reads TGTGCCAGCAGTCCACTAACAGGGACTAATGAAAAACTGTTTTTT. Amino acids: CASSPLTGTNEKLFF.

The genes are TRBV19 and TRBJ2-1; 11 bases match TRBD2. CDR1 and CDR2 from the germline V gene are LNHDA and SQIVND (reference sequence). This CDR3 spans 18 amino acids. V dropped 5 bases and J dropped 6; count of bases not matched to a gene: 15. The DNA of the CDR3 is TGTGCCAGTAGTCCCCTTCTCCTGGATAGCGGGGGGGTCAATGAGCAGTTCTTC. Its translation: CASSPLLLDSGGVNEQFF. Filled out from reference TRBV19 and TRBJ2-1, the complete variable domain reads DGGITQSPKYLFRKEGQNVTLSCEQNLNHDAMYWYRQDPGQGLRLIYYSQIVNDFQKGDIAEGYSVSREKKESFPLTVTSAQKNPTAFYLCASSPLLLDSGGVNEQFFGPGTRLTVL.